This passage covers 18 T cell receptor beta chains from one sample sequenced in a study of cytomegalovirus exposure and HLA in healthy donors. A multiplex PCR was run with 60 Vbeta primers and 13 Jbeta primers. Sequencing was performed with immunoSEQ multiplex PCR; in TCRdb, only in-frame clones are kept and a portion is missing. The table includes more than 95,000 clones, 70% to 85% detected once. Sample: PBMCs. The receptors here all came from a woman between 40 and 55 years old in good health and CMV-seropositive.

The chain has TRBV5-4 and TRBJ2-1; the match to TRBD2 covers 9 bases. CDR3 length: 15 residues. Trimming removed 4 bases from V and 6 bases from J; junction bases left unmatched: 8. CDR1 and CDR2 from the germline V gene are SGHNT and YYREEE (reference sequence). CDR3 loop: CASSPSGLATNEQFF. The CDR3 nucleotides are TGTGCCAGCAGCCCCTCGGGACTAGCAACCAATGAGCAGTTCTTC.

The chain couples TRBV30 to TRBJ2-3; perhaps TRBD2 as D (6 bases). Deletions cut 0 bases from V and 2 bases from J, with 9 bases between. This CDR3 has 14 residues. Germline V gene sequence: CDR1 GTSNPN, CDR2 SVGIG (reference sequence). Written as DNA, the CDR3 is TGTGCCTGGAGTGTCGGGAGCCACACAGATACGCAGTATTTT. This encodes CAWSVGSHTDTQYF.

The chain is built from TRBV6-5 and TRBJ2-3; weak D call: TRBD2 (5 bases). Germline-derived CDR1 and CDR2 are MNHEY and SVGAGI. Trimming stripped 6 bases from V and 2 bases from J, with 9 bases between. This CDR3 is 13 amino acids long. The CDR3: CASRGSYTDTQYF. The CDR3 coding sequence is TGTGCCAGCAGGGGGAGCTACACAGATACGCAGTATTTT.

The table lists this clone with a count of one. The chain couples TRBV6-5 to TRBJ2-7; TRBD2 matches at 8 bases. V lost 6 bases, J lost 9 bases, and 4 bases stayed unmatched. The CDR3 totals 11 residues. CDR1 is MNHEY and CDR2 is SVGAGI in the germline V gene. CDR3 sequence reads: CASSGGAGQYF. The DNA of the CDR3 is TGTGCCAGCAGCGGGGGGGCAGGGCAGTACTTC.

This chain links TRBV6-1 with TRBJ1-4; TRBD1 aligns across 8 bases. V dropped 5 bases and J dropped 8; count of bases not matched to a gene: 10. This CDR3 is built from 15 residues. CDR1 is MNHNS, CDR2 SASEGT, per germline. The DNA of the CDR3 is TGTGCCAGCAGTCCGTCGGACAGGGCGGAGGAAAAACTGTTTTTT. Translating gives CASSPSDRAEEKLFF.

The chain links TRBV9 to TRBJ2-2, with TRBD1 matching 7 bases. Germline lookup yields CDR1 SGDLS and CDR2 YYNGEE. V trimming: 4 bases; J trimming: 0 bases; junction bases outside the gene matches: 3. The CDR3 sequence is 15 residues long. This CDR3 is CASSPQGANTGELFF. As DNA, the CDR3 is TGTGCCAGCAGCCCGCAGGGGGCGAACACCGGGGAGCTGTTTTTT.

Only a few counts were recorded for this clone. This chain uses TRBV18 with TRBJ2-3; 9 nucleotides line up with TRBD2. Germline-derived CDR1 and CDR2 are KGHSH and LQKENI. V lost 0 bases to trimming and J lost 7 bases; unmatched junction nucleotides: 11. The CDR3 is 17 residues long. The CDR3 DNA reads as TGTGCCAGCTCACCACCGGGAGTTGGTAGCGGGAGTTATACGCAGTATTTT. This gives the protein CASSPPGVGSGSYTQYF.

The chain combines TRBV11-2 with TRBJ2-1; 11 nucleotides match TRBD2. The CDR3 has 15 residues. The junction had 9 bases not matched to a gene; V was cut back by 7 bases and J by 7 bases. Germline values: CDR1 SGHAT, CDR2 FQNNGV. CDR3 region: CASIDSGRALNEQFF. The DNA of the CDR3 is TGTGCCAGCATCGATAGCGGGAGGGCCTTAAATGAGCAGTTCTTC. Complete variable domain (other parts from reference TRBV11-2 and TRBJ2-1): EAGVAQSPRYKIIEKRQSVAFWCNPISGHATLYWYQQILGQGPKLLIQFQNNGVVDDSQLPKDRFSAERLKGVDSTLKIQPAKLEDSAVYLCASIDSGRALNEQFFGPGTRLTVL.

The chain uses TRBV14 and TRBJ2-2, with D possibly being TRBD2 (5 bases). V dropped 3 bases and J dropped 4 bases, with 12 bases sitting between them. This CDR3 spans 15 amino acids. Germline values: CDR1 SGHDN, CDR2 FVKESK. Here the CDR3 reads CASSHASRVTGELFF. The DNA of the CDR3 is TGTGCCAGCAGCCACGCTAGCCGCGTCACCGGGGAGCTGTTTTTT.

The V call is TRBV6-4, the J call TRBJ2-3; no clear D. The V end was cut by 6 bases, the J end by 0 bases, with 7 bases between. This CDR3 spans 13 amino acids. The V gene's germline CDR1 is MRHNA and CDR2 SNTAGT. This CDR3 reads CASRMTSTDTQYF. The CDR3 DNA reads as TGTGCCAGCAGGATGACTAGCACAGATACGCAGTATTTT.

The J gene is TRBJ1-1, the V gene TRBV11-2; no firm D call. Germline V gene sequence: CDR1 SGHAT, CDR2 FQNNGV. This CDR3 comprises 13 residues. V dropped 5 bases and J dropped 2 bases, with 9 bases sitting between them. The CDR3 loop reads CASSLVRNTEAFF. The CDR3 coding sequence is TGTGCCAGCAGCCTCGTTAGAAACACTGAAGCTTTCTTT.

The CDR3 region has the DNA TGTGCCAGCAGAGCGGGGGGGAGAGAGACCCAGTACTTC. Encoded protein: CASRAGGRETQYF. This chain uses TRBV6-1 with TRBJ2-5; 10 bases are a match to TRBD2. Germline CDR1 MNHNS, CDR2 SASEGT. This CDR3 has 13 residues. The J segment lost 4 bases and the V segment lost 6 bases, leaving 2 bases of the junction unmatched.

CDR3 DNA: TGTGCCAGCAGCTGGAACTCGGGGGGTCGCGAGCAGTACTTC. It yields the protein CASSWNSGGREQYF. This sequence joins TRBV14 and TRBJ2-7, with 7 bases fitting TRBD2. The V gene end was trimmed by 5 bases and the J gene end by 6 bases; junction bases not matched to a gene: 10. The CDR3 has 14 amino acids. Germline V gives CDR1 SGHDN, CDR2 FVKESK.

As for this clone: Other DNA sequences of this sample code for an identical CDR3. V gene TRBV30 combines with J gene TRBJ2-3, with 12 bases aligning to TRBD2. Germline values: CDR1 GTSNPN, CDR2 SVGIG (reference sequence). V dropped 4 bases and J dropped 5; count of bases not matched to a gene: 4. The CDR3 covers 14 residues. The DNA for the CDR3 is TGTGCCTGGAAGCTAGCGGGGGGGAAAGATACGCAGTATTTT. It specifies CAWKLAGGKDTQYF.

The chain carries TRBV6-1 and TRBJ2-7; 10 nucleotides agree with TRBD2. The V gene end was trimmed by 6 bases and the J gene end by 0 bases; junction bases not matched to a gene: 5. The germline gives CDR1 MNHNS, CDR2 SASEGT. CDR3 length: 15 amino acids. This chain's CDR3 is CASRALAGSSYEQYF. The CDR3 coding sequence is TGTGCCAGCAGGGCACTAGCGGGGAGCTCCTACGAGCAGTACTTC.

This clone was picked up one time. This chain joins TRBV6-5 and TRBJ1-2, with a possible D match to TRBD1 (6 bases). CDR3 length: 13 amino acids. In germline, CDR1 is MNHEY, CDR2 SVGAGI. V lost 2 bases to trimming and J lost 6 bases, with 10 bases between them. In DNA form, the CDR3 reads TGTGCCAGCAGTTACCGGAACAGGGATGGCTACACCTTC. This translates into CASSYRNRDGYTF.

The rearrangement links TRBV30 to TRBJ1-3; tentatively, D is TRBD1 (5 bases). The germline V gene has CDR1 GTSNPN and CDR2 SVGIG (reference sequence). Trimming pared 2 bases from V and 2 bases from J, leaving 13 bases between. This CDR3 region has 15 residues. Here the CDR3 reads CAWSPKGEAGNTIYF. CDR3 nucleotides: TGTGCCTGGAGTCCTAAAGGGGAAGCTGGAAACACCATATATTTT. Full variable domain (remainder filled in from reference TRBV30 and TRBJ1-3): SQTIHQWPATLVQPVGSPLSLECTVEGTSNPNLYWYRQAAGRGLQLLFYSVGIGQISSEVPQNLSASRPQDRQFILSSKKLLLSDSGFYLCAWSPKGEAGNTIYFGEGSWLTVV.

The genes are TRBV5-1 and TRBJ2-5, with TRBD2 matching 7 bases. Germline CDR1 reads SGHRS; CDR2 reads YFSETQ. Unmatched junction bases numbered 7, after V lost 2 bases and J lost 3 bases. This CDR3 is built from 15 residues. CDR3 nucleotide sequence: TGCGCCAGCAGCTTTGGGACTACCCCAGAAGAGACCCAGTACTTC. Its protein product is CASSFGTTPEETQYF.